This T cell receptor (beta chain) came from a study of human T cells and chemical hapten exposure. In this sample, this clonotype turned up once. Sample time point: patch test 1, 2 weeks after DPC sensitization. Treatment indicated: therapeutic diphenylcyclopropenone sensitization with weekly scalp DPC. TCRdb processed the RACE reads anew with MiXCR; each CDR3 protein has one entry. Among approximately 350,000 distinct CDR3 sequences listed, 5.5% to 8% were seen once. Trimming cost V 0 bases and J 1 base, with 20 bases left between them. The CDR3 totals 19 residues. The germline V gene has CDR1 LGHDT and CDR2 YNNKEL (reference sequence).

This clonotype was obtained from a woman between 18 and 29 years old with alopecia areata. Some clones in this sample may be carry-over from other donors' samples. The rearrangement uses TRBV3-1 and TRBJ2-3; tentative D call: TRBD2 (5 bases). This specimen consisted of whole blood, obtained in connection with sensitization to the hapten diphenylcyclopropenone (DPC). CDR3 sequence reads: CASSQDLLSGPWGTDTQYF. In DNA, the CDR3 is TGTGCCAGCAGCCAAGACCTTTTAAGCGGTCCCTGGGGCACAGATACGCAGTATTTT.